This paragraph reports one T cell receptor beta chain. Its specificity is unknown. The data derive from a study of follicular helper T cells after annual influenza vaccination. As for time point: 2015-2016 season, 7 days after influenza vaccination. Study outcomes and limitations: ICOS+CD38+ cTfh clonality tracked population frequency, and its change tracked circulating plasmablast change.

The method was immunoSEQ multiplex PCR; TCRdb's version includes in-frame clones alone and lacks a portion of them. The table includes about 1,200 clones, over 75% detected once. Specimen: CXCR5+ CD38- circulating T follicular helper cells from blood, collected 7 days after influenza vaccination. Sample subset: circulating Tfh, non-naive CD4+CXCR5+PD-1+ (ICOS+CD38+ or ICOS-CD38-). The source of this sequence is an adult who received the influenza vaccine.

The CDR3 loop reads CASSPGTDRDTQYF. Written as DNA, the CDR3 is TGTGCCAGCAGCCCCGGGACCGATCGAGATACGCAGTATTTT. The chain combines TRBV4-2 with TRBJ2-3; D tentatively fits TRBD1 or TRBD2 (5 bases each). CDR1 LGHNA and CDR2 YNFKEQ come from the germline V gene. CDR3 length: 14 residues. The V and J ends lost 4 bases and 5 bases respectively, with 13 bases between them.